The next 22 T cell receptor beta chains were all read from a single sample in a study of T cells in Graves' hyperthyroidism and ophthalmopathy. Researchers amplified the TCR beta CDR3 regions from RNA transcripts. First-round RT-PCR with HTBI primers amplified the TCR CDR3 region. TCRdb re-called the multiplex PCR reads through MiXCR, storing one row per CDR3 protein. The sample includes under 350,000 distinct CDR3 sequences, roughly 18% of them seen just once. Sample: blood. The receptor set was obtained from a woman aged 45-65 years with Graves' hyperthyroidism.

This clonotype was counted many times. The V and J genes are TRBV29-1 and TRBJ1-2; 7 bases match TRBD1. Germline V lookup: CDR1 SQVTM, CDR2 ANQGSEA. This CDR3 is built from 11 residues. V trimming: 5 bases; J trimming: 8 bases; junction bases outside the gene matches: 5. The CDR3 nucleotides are TGCAGCGTTACGACAGGGAGCGGCTACACCTTC. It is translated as CSVTTGSGYTF.

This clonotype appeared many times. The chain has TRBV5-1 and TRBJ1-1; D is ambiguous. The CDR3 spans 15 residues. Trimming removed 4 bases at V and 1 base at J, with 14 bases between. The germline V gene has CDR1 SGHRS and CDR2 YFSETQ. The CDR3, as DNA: TGCGCCAGCAGCGTAATTCCAGGAGGGAACACTGAAGCTTTCTTT. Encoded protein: CASSVIPGGNTEAFF.

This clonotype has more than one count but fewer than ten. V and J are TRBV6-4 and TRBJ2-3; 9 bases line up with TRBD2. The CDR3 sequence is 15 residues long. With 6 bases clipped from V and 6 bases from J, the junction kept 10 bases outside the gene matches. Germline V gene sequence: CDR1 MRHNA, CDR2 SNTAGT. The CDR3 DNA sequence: TGTGCCAGCAGCGTGACTAGCGGAGAGTACGATACGCAGTATTTT. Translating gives CASSVTSGEYDTQYF.

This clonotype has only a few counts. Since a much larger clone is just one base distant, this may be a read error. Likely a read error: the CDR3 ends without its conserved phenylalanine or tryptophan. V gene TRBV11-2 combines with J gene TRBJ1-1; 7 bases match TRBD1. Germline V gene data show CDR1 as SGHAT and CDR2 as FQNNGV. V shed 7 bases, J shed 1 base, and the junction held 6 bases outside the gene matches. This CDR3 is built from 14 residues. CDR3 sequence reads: CASIRQGGNTEAFL. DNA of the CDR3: TGTGCCAGCATCCGACAGGGCGGGAACACTGAAGCTTTCCTT.

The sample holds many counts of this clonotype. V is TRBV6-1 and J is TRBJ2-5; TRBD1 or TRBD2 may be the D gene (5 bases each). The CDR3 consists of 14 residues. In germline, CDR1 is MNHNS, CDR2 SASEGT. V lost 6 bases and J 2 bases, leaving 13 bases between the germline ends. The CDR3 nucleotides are TGTGCCAGCAGAGGTGGGACCGGGCAAGAGACCCAGTACTTC. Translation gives CASRGGTGQETQYF.

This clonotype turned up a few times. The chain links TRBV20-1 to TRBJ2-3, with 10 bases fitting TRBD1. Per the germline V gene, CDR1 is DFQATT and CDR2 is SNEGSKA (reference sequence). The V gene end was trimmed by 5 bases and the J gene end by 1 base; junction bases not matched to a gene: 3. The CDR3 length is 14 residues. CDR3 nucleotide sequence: TGCAGTGCTGGAGGGACAGGGGGCACAGATACGCAGTATTTT. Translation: CSAGGTGGTDTQYF.

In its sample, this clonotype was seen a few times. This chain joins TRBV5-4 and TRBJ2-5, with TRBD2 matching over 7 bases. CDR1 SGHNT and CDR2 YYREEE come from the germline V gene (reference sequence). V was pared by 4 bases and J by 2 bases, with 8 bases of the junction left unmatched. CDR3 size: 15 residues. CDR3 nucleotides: TGTGCCAGCAGCCCCGGGGGGACTACACAAGAGACCCAGTACTTC. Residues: CASSPGGTTQETQYF.

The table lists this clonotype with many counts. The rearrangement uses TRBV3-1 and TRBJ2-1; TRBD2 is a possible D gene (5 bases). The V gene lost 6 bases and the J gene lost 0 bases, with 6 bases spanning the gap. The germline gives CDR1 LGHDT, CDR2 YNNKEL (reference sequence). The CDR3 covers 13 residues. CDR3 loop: CASRSGSYNEQFF. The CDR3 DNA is TGTGCCAGCAGGAGCGGCTCCTACAATGAGCAGTTCTTC.

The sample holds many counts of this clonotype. For the CDR3, the DNA is TGTGCCAGCAGCCAGGAGGCAGGGGGGAGCTACGAGCAGTACTTC. Its protein product is CASSQEAGGSYEQYF. The chain uses TRBV7-3 and TRBJ2-7; a possible D gene is TRBD1 (7 bases). CDR3 size: 15 residues. Trimming stripped 5 bases from V and 3 bases from J, with 17 bases between. Per germline, CDR1 SGHTA and CDR2 FQGTGA.

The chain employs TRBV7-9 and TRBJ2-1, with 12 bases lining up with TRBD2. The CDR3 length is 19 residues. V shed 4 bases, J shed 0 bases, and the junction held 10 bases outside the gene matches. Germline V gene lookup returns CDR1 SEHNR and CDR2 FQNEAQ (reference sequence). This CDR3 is CASSSSGTSGSSSYNEQFF. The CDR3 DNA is TGTGCCAGCAGCTCGTCCGGGACTAGCGGGTCGAGCTCCTACAATGAGCAGTTCTTC. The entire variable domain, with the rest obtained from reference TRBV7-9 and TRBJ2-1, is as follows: DTGVSQNPRHKITKRGQNVTFRCDPISEHNRLYWYRQTLGQGPEFLTYFQNEAQLEKSRLLSDRFSAERPKGSFSTLEIQRTEQGDSAMYLCASSSSGTSGSSSYNEQFFGPGTRLTVL.

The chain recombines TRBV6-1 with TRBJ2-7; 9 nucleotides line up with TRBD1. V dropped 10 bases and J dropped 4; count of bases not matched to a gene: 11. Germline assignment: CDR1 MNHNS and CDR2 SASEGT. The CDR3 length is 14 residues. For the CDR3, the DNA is TGTGCCATCCAAGGGACAGGGTCTTCGTACGAGCAGTACTTC. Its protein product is CAIQGTGSSYEQYF.

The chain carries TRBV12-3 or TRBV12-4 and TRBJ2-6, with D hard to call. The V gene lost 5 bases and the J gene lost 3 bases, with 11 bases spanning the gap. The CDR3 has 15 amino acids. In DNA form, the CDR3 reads TGTGCCAGCAGTACCCCCGGGTATGGGGCCAACGTCCTGACTTTC. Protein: CASSTPGYGANVLTF.

CDR3 DNA: TGTGCCAGCAGTTTAATCGAAAATGAGCAGTTCTTC. This gives the protein CASSLIENEQFF. This rearrangement joins TRBV12-3 or TRBV12-4 to TRBJ2-1; D gene unclear. CDR3 length: 12 amino acids. The V end was cut by 2 bases, the J end by 7 bases, with 6 bases between.

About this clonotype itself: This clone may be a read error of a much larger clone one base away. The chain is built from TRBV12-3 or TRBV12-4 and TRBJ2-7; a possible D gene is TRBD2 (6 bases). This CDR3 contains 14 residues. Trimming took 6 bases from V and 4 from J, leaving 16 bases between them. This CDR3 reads CASSRDGGFYEQYV. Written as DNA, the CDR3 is TGTGCCAGCAGCCGGGACGGGGGTTTTTACGAGCAGTACGTC.

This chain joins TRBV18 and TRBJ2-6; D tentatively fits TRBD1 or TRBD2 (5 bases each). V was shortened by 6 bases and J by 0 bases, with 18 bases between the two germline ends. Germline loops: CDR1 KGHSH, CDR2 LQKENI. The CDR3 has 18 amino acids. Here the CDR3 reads CASSPRAAGYSGANVLTF. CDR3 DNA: TGTGCCAGCTCGCCGCGGGCGGCAGGGTACTCTGGGGCCAACGTCCTGACTTTC.

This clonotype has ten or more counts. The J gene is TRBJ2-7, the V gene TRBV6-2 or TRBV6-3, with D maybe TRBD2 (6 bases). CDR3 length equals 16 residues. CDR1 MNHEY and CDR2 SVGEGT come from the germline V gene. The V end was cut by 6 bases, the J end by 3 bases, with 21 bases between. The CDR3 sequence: CASSYIVGRYRYEQYF. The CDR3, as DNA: TGTGCCAGCAGCTATATCGTGGGGAGGTATCGCTACGAGCAGTACTTC.

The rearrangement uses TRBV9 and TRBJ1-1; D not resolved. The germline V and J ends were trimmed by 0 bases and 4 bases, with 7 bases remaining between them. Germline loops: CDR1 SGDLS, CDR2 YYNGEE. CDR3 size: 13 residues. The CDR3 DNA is TGTGCCAGCAGCGTAGTCCTTAGCACTGAAGCTTTCTTT. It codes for CASSVVLSTEAFF.

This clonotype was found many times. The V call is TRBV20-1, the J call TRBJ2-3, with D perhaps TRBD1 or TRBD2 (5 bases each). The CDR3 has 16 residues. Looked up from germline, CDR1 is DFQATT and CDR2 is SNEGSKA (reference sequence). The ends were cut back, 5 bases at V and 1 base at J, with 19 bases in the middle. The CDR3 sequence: CSAEGTAWPRTDTQYF. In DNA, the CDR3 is TGCAGTGCTGAAGGGACCGCTTGGCCCCGCACAGATACGCAGTATTTT.

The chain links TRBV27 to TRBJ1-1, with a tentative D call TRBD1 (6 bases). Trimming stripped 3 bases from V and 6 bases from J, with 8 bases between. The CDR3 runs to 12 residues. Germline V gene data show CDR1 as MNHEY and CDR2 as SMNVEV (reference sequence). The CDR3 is CASSFRGSEAFF. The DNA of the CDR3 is TGTGCCAGCAGTTTCAGGGGATCTGAAGCTTTCTTT.

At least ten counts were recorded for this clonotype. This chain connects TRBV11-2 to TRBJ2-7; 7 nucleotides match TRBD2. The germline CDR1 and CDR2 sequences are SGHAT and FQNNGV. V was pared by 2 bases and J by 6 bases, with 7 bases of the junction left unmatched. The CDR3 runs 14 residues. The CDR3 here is CASSLLRESGEQYF. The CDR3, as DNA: TGTGCCAGCAGCTTACTGCGGGAGTCAGGCGAGCAGTACTTC.

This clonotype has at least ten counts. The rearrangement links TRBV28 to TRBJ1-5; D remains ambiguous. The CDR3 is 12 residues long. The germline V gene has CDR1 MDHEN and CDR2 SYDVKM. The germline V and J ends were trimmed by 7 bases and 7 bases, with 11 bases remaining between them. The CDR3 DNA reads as TGTGCCAGCAAGGTCGAGACGCAGCCCCAGCATTTT. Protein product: CASKVETQPQHF.

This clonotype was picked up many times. CDR3 nucleotides: TGCAGTGCTAGAGATCCCGGACCCCAAAAGGAGGCTTTCTTT. Translated, it gives CSARDPGPQKEAFF. The chain recombines TRBV20-1 with TRBJ1-1; D not resolved. Trimming took 0 bases from V and 11 from J, leaving 19 bases between them. Germline assignment: CDR1 DFQATT and CDR2 SNEGSKA (reference sequence). This CDR3 is built from 14 residues.